The 9 T cell receptor beta chains below all came from one sample that was sequenced in a study of identical twins. MiXCR, applied by TCRdb to the 5' RACE reads, yields one record per CDR3 protein. The sample consists of around 510,000 distinct CDR3 sequences, 13% to 15% of them appearing once. The same specimen was also included in a second study, on yellow fever vaccine responses in identical twins.

Sequencing was carried out using CD4+ T cells sorted from blood. The receptors were gathered from a woman younger than 35 in good health.

A word on this clonotype: One end of the junction is discordant with germline, which a read error may explain. The rearrangement joins TRBV2 to TRBJ2-6, with a weak D call TRBD1 (5 bases). Per germline, CDR1 SNHLY and CDR2 FYNNEI. CDR3 length equals 19 residues. CDR3: CTSSLSPPGNLLGANVLTF. DNA for the CDR3: TGTACCAGCAGTTTAAGCCCCCCAGGGAATCTGCTCGGGGCCAACGTCCTGACTTTC.

The CDR3 DNA reads as TGCGCCAGCAGCTTGGAGTCAGGGGTTAATGAAAAACTGTTTTTT. Amino acid sequence: CASSLESGVNEKLFF. The chain employs TRBV5-1 and TRBJ1-4; tentative D call: TRBD1 (6 bases). Germline V lookup: CDR1 SGHRS, CDR2 YFSETQ. V was pared by 0 bases and J by 4 bases, with 10 bases between. The CDR3 consists of 15 residues. Supplemented by reference TRBV5-1 and TRBJ1-4, the full variable domain reads KAGVTQTPRYLIKTRGQQVTLSCSPISGHRSVSWYQQTPGQGLQFLFEYFSETQRNKGNFPGRFSGRQFSNSRSEMNVSTLELGDSALYLCASSLESGVNEKLFFGSGTQLSVL.

CDR3 residues: CASSLARTGALNQETQYF. CDR3 nucleotide sequence: TGTGCCAGCAGCTTAGCGCGGACGGGGGCTCTCAACCAAGAGACCCAGTACTTC. The V and J genes are TRBV11-1 and TRBJ2-5; D may be TRBD1 or TRBD2 (6 bases each). CDR1 is SGHAT, CDR2 FQDESV, per germline (reference sequence). The CDR3 consists of 18 residues. Trimming removed 0 bases from V and 0 bases from J, with 17 bases in between.

V usage is TRBV3-1 and J usage is TRBJ2-4; D is perhaps TRBD1 (6 bases). With 1 base removed from V and 0 bases from J, the gap between germline ends came to 7 bases. In germline, CDR1 is LGHDT, CDR2 YNNKEL (reference sequence). The CDR3 extends over 15 amino acids. CDR3 sequence: CASSQGRGAKNIQYF. DNA of the CDR3: TGTGCCAGCAGCCAAGGCAGGGGAGCCAAAAACATTCAGTACTTC.

This clonotype has only a few counts. This chain connects TRBV7-6 to TRBJ2-7; 8 bases agree with TRBD2. Germline V gene data show CDR1 as SGHVS and CDR2 as FNYEAQ. J was trimmed by 7 bases and V by 5 bases; bases with no gene match: 10. The CDR3 has 14 residues. CDR3 residues: CASSLNSGTTEQYF. DNA for the CDR3: TGTGCCAGCAGCCTAAATAGCGGGACCACGGAGCAGTACTTC.

The rearrangement links TRBV5-1 to TRBJ2-7; TRBD2 is a possible D gene (5 bases). This CDR3 spans 16 amino acids. Per germline, CDR1 SGHRS and CDR2 YFSETQ. Trimming stripped 4 bases from V and 1 base from J, with 18 bases between. The CDR3 DNA is TGCGCCAGCAGCACCATCTCTGGCGGGCGTTCCTACGAGCAGTACTTC. Translated, it gives CASSTISGGRSYEQYF.

This clonotype has just a few counts. The chain links TRBV12-3 or TRBV12-4 to TRBJ1-2, with 8 bases aligning to TRBD1. V was pared by 7 bases and J by 9 bases, with 13 bases of the junction left unmatched. The CDR3 has 14 amino acids. The CDR3 region is CASTPTDRVSSYTF. The CDR3 nucleotides are TGTGCCAGCACTCCGACGGACAGGGTGTCAAGCTACACCTTC.

This clonotype was recorded a few times. V is TRBV5-1 and J is TRBJ2-5, with D unresolved. Germline CDR1 is SGHRS and CDR2 is YFSETQ. This CDR3 has 14 residues. Deletions cut 1 base from V and 1 base from J, with 8 bases between. The CDR3 sequence is CASSLRNSQETQYF. The DNA for the CDR3 is TGCGCCAGCAGCTTGCGTAACAGCCAAGAGACCCAGTACTTC.

V and J are TRBV2 and TRBJ2-1; 7 bases are a match to TRBD1. This CDR3 contains 16 residues. Germline V lookup: CDR1 SNHLY, CDR2 FYNNEI. Losses at the gene ends were 6 bases for V and 5 bases for J; bases not matched to a gene: 13. The CDR3 here is CASSLRDRQLNNEQFF. The CDR3 nucleotides read TGTGCCAGCAGCCTCCGGGACAGACAATTGAACAATGAGCAGTTCTTC.